This T cell receptor (beta chain) was identified during a study of identical twins (dated by TCRdb to the mid-2010s). Notes on the research overall: To test whether fetal clonotypes persist, the study used deep sequencing on TCR alpha and beta repertoires from monozygotic twins, unrelated adults of various ages, and cord blood. To rule out contamination, the twin experiments were replicated at different times with different library preparation protocols.

The library relied on 5' RACE. Sequencing used an Illumina HiSeq 2000. Template switching added a universal primer binding site, and the final cDNA carried a unique molecular identifier that allowed TCR cDNA molecules to be counted accurately. First-strand cDNA for TCR alpha and beta chains was synthesized from specific primers in the conserved constant-segment region. To control for contamination, every cDNA library carried two barcodes: a SMART-Mk sample barcode plus Illumina barcodes. Two successive PCR steps introduced TruSeq adapter sequences along with Illumina sample barcodes. The Illumina HiSeq platform was used with custom primers to sequence TCR alpha and beta cDNA libraries. The authors' pipeline ran thus. MiGEC processed the raw reads to extract unique molecular identifiers, while MiXCR was used to determine the CDR3 positions. For each individual, recombination models were inferred using an EM algorithm with the repgenHMM and IGoR tools. The tcR package in R was used for shared clonotype analysis, with sharing normalized by the product of cloneset sizes. To study raw recombination without the effects of thymic and clonal selection, out-of-frame nonproductive sequences were analyzed. TCRdb reanalyzed the raw reads on its own, using fastp at Q25 for trimming and MiXCR for clone calling, and kept in-frame beta chains. Identical CDR3 proteins give one entry, which carries the most common genes and DNA. The V and J calls follow TCRdb's processing rather than the paper's. The sample table records 200,000 or so distinct CDR3 sequences; around 15% of these occur just once. The leading ten clones occupy 40% of the sample.

All donors were healthy Caucasians. The twin cohort consisted of three pairs of female monozygotic twins, all aged roughly 18 to 30 years. CD4+ and CD8+ T cell populations were isolated with positive isolation kits from Invitrogen. The full study reports these points: Compared with coincidental sharing between unrelated individuals, an excess of low generation-probability sequences was observed among out-of-frame TCR alpha sequences shared between twins. In monozygotic twins, out-of-frame TCR alpha sharing was systematically underestimated by recombination models, although the models agreed with sharing between unrelated individuals. A weaker excess of twin sharing was found in beta out-of-frame sequences because the signal-to-noise ratio was lowered by fewer shared sequences. Abundant cord blood beta clonotypes had fewer insertions, young adult naive repertoires showed a similar but weaker trend, and memory repertoires showed no such trend. Conclusions relied on cross-sectional statistical analysis, since the same donors could not be followed over many years. Zero-insertion analyses could be partly confounded by invariant T cells such as MAIT and iNKT, although diverse VJ usage argued against such confounding for most clonotypes.

This clonotype was counted only a few times. Its binding antigen is unknown. No base quality values were provided; no much bigger clone lies one nucleotide off. Taken from the germline V gene (reference sequence), the CDR1 and CDR2 loops are DFQATT and SNEGSKA. Measured from the cysteine to the phenylalanine, the CDR3 is 14 residues long. Solely the CDR3 DNA is kept, with 42 bases framed from the first base. Relative to germline, V is missing 6 bases and J is missing 8 bases, with 6 bases of the junction outside any gene match. The sample was also reused in another study, on T cells expressing NK-cell markers. As the second publication notes: In sorted CD3+CD56+NKG2C+, CD3+CD56+NKG2C- and CD3+CD56-NKG2C+ T-cell subsets from several donors, TCR beta-chain repertoires were profiled. Among the eight sequenced donors, only one was HCMV-seronegative, while the other seven were HCMV-seropositive. In several experiments an anti-gammadeltaTCR antibody was added to restrict sorting to alphabetaTCR-expressing T cells. In six donors, the dominant CD3+CD56+NKG2C+ clonotypes ranked among the top 10 CD8+ clonotypes, making up roughly 1.0-8% of CD8+ T cells. Those dominant clonotypes were again the most abundant among CD3+CD56-NKG2C+ cells in a handful of donors, at roughly 25-65%. Whether the expanded NKG2C-expressing T cell clones were specific for HCMV antigens was left unclear. The study sequenced eight donors, all healthy volunteers chosen at random: three men and five women. HCMV-specific IgG was detected in serum with a commercial ELISA kit to determine HCMV serostatus. MIGEC was used to demultiplex reads and group the reads by UMI, and MiTCR was used to assemble and quantify clonotypes. Only TCR cDNA sequences supported by at least two reads were kept to exclude erroneous sequences. The tcR package was used for downstream repertoire analysis, and clonotypes were matched across fractions by CDR3 nucleotide sequence plus V segment. Antigen specificity was annotated against VDJdb with VDJmatch, allowing one amino acid substitution in CDR3.

What was sequenced was CD8+ T cells sorted from blood. The TCR originated in a woman aged 18-29 years in good health. The sequence is built from TRBV20-1 and TRBJ2-1; 14 central bases correspond to TRBD2. The DNA is as follows: TGCAGTGCCCTAGGACTAGCGGGAGGATATGAGCAGTTCTTC. This codes for CSALGLAGGYEQFF.